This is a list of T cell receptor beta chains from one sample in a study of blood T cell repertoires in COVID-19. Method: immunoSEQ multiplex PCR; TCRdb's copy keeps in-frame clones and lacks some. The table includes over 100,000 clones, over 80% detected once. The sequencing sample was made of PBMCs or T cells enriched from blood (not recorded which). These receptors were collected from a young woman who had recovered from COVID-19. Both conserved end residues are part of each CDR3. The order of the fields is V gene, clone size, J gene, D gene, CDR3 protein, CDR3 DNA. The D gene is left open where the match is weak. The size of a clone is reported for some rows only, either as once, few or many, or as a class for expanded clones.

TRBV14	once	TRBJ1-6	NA	CASSQTDRPLSSYNSPLHF	TGTGCCAGCAGCCAAACGGACAGACCCCTGAGCTCCTATAATTCACCCCTCCACTTT
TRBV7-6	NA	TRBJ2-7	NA	CASSAPAFRSGDEQYF	TGTGCCAGCAGCGCTCCCGCTTTTAGATCGGGTGACGAGCAGTACTTC
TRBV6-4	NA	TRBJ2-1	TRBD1	CASSDTPGQGSHEQFF	TGTGCCAGCAGTGACACACCGGGACAGGGCTCCCATGAGCAGTTCTTC
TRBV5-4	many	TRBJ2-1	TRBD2	CASSQGGTSPHEQFF	TGTGCCAGCAGCCAGGGAGGGACTAGCCCCCATGAGCAGTTCTTC
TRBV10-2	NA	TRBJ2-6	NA	CASSESRTGANVLTF	TGCGCCAGCAGTGAGTCGAGGACTGGGGCCAACGTCCTGACTTTC
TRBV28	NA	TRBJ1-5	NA	CASSSGLPQHF	TGTGCCAGCAGTTCAGGTTTACCCCAGCATTTT
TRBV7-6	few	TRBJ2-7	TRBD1	CASGPPPFGTGVHEQYF	TGTGCCAGCGGCCCACCCCCATTCGGGACAGGGGTTCACGAGCAGTACTTC
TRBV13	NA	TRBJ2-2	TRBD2	CASSLAGGGTGELFF	TGTGCCAGCAGCTTAGCGGGAGGTGGCACCGGGGAGCTGTTTTTT
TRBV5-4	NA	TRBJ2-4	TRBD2	CASSGGTSGRPKNIQYF	TGTGCCAGCAGCGGGGGGACTAGCGGGAGGCCGAAAAACATTCAGTACTTC
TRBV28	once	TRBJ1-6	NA	CASLREGGYNSPLHF	TGTGCCAGCCTAAGAGAGGGCGGGTATAATTCACCCCTCCACTTT